The 26 T cell receptor beta chains in this list originate from one sample, sequenced in a study of T cell changes during pregnancy in multiple sclerosis. Some clones are missing from TCRdb's copy, which holds only in-frame ones; the method was immunoSEQ multiplex PCR. This sample carries about 100,000 clones, approximately 92% of them seen once, and the ten largest clones take approximately 1.2%. Sequencing was performed on peripheral blood, taken in the second trimester of pregnancy. The receptors here all came from a female donor with multiple sclerosis, enrolled in a pregnancy study.

The CDR3: CASSLLRGLAGALGETQYF. CDR3 DNA: TGTGCCAGCAGTTTATTGCGGGGACTAGCGGGCGCCCTTGGGGAGACCCAGTACTTC. V usage is TRBV28 and J usage is TRBJ2-5, with 12 bases matching TRBD2. After removal of 1 base from V and 5 bases from J, the junction contained 14 bases not matched to a gene. CDR1 and CDR2 (germline): MDHEN, SYDVKM. The CDR3 runs 19 residues.

V is TRBV18 and J is TRBJ2-5; 8 positions match TRBD2. This CDR3 has 15 residues. CDR1 KGHSH and CDR2 LQKENI come from the germline V gene. Trimming cost V 3 bases and J 3 bases; bases outside gene matches: 6. CDR3: CASSPPAGAEETQYF. In DNA form, the CDR3 reads TGTGCCAGCTCACCCCCAGCGGGGGCGGAAGAGACCCAGTACTTC.

The V call is TRBV11-1, the J call TRBJ1-2; TRBD1 agrees at 8 bases. This CDR3 has 15 residues. J gave up 5 bases and V 3 bases, and 8 bases lay outside the gene matches. In germline, CDR1 is SGHAT, CDR2 FQDESV (reference sequence). The CDR3 sequence is CASSFHRGNFYGYTF. In DNA form, the CDR3 reads TGTGCCAGCAGCTTCCACAGGGGGAACTTTTATGGCTACACCTTC. The complete variable domain, with remaining parts taken from reference TRBV11-1 and TRBJ1-2, reads EAEVAQSPRYKITEKSQAVAFWCDPISGHATLYWYRQILGQGPELLVQFQDESVVDDSQLPKDRFSAERLKGVDSTLKIQPAELGDSAMYLCASSFHRGNFYGYTFGSGTRLTVV.

This chain links TRBV11-2 with TRBJ1-2, with D unresolved. Trimming took off 1 base at V and 5 bases at J, with 11 bases between the two ends. There are 14 residues in the CDR3. Germline V CDR1 and CDR2: SGHAT, FQNNGV. CDR3 nucleotide sequence: TGTGCCAGCAGCTTAGGGCACAAAAGATATGGCTACACCTTC. It is translated as CASSLGHKRYGYTF.

DNA of the CDR3: TGCGCCAGCAGCCTAACCGGGACAAGCTCCTACGAGCAGTACTTC. It encodes CASSLTGTSSYEQYF. The rearrangement uses TRBV5-1 and TRBJ2-7, with a possible D match to TRBD1 (6 bases). V lost 4 bases to trimming and J lost 0 bases, with 14 bases between them. The CDR3 covers 15 residues. The V gene's germline CDR1 is SGHRS and CDR2 YFSETQ. Supplemented by reference TRBV5-1 and TRBJ2-7, the full variable domain reads KAGVTQTPRYLIKTRGQQVTLSCSPISGHRSVSWYQQTPGQGLQFLFEYFSETQRNKGNFPGRFSGRQFSNSRSEMNVSTLELGDSALYLCASSLTGTSSYEQYFGPGTRLTVT.

This clone showed up just once. The chain links TRBV6-4 to TRBJ1-1, with 9 nucleotides matching TRBD1. V was pared by 6 bases and J by 3 bases, with 5 bases of the junction left unmatched. The germline CDR1 and CDR2 sequences are MRHNA and SNTAGT. The CDR3 is made up of 14 amino acids. In DNA, the CDR3 is TGTGCCAGCAGGGGGACAGGGTTAGACACTGAAGCTTTCTTT. As protein: CASRGTGLDTEAFF.

Here the CDR3 DNA reads TGTGCCAGCAACCGACGGGAGGTGACGTTTCCGTTCTTC. It is translated as CASNRREVTFPFF. The rearrangement joins TRBV2 to TRBJ2-1; 7 bases line up with TRBD2. Germline V gene sequence: CDR1 SNHLY, CDR2 FYNNEI. V lost 7 bases to trimming and J lost 15 bases; unmatched junction nucleotides: 15. The length of the CDR3 is 13 residues. The full variable domain, with the rest looked up from reference TRBV2 and TRBJ2-1, is EPEVTQTPSHQVTQMGQEVILRCVPISNHLYFYWYRQILGQKVEFLVSFYNNEISEKSEIFDDQFSVERPDGSNFTLKIRSTKLEDSAMYFCASNRREVTFPFFGPGTRLTVL.

The J gene is TRBJ2-7, the V gene TRBV15, with TRBD1 as a possible D gene (6 bases). The germline V and J ends were trimmed by 1 base and 0 bases, with 19 bases remaining between them. Germline values: CDR1 LNHNV, CDR2 YYDKDF (reference sequence). This CDR3 contains 18 residues. This CDR3 is CATSRATGQSSISYEQYF. The CDR3 nucleotides are TGTGCCACCAGCAGAGCGACTGGACAGAGTTCTATCTCCTACGAGCAGTACTTC.

The chain uses TRBV6-4 and TRBJ1-1, with D tentatively TRBD1 (6 bases). The CDR3 length is 14 residues. The V and J ends lost 7 bases and 0 bases respectively, with 12 bases between them. Germline assignment: CDR1 MRHNA and CDR2 SNTAGT. CDR3 DNA: TGTGCCAGCAAGACTGACAGGTTGAACACTGAAGCTTTCTTT. It codes for CASKTDRLNTEAFF.

The chain recombines TRBV5-4 with TRBJ2-7; possible D gene TRBD1, 8 bases. V lost 4 bases and J lost 6, with 23 bases in between. Germline V gene data show CDR1 as SGHNT and CDR2 as YYREEE (reference sequence). CDR3 length: 16 amino acids. CDR3 in amino acids: CASSRRTGLGGSEQYF. CDR3 DNA: TGTGCCAGCAGCAGACGGACAGGGCTGGGGGGGTCCGAGCAGTACTTC.

The gene calls are TRBV5-4 and TRBJ2-7; no definite D call. The CDR3 extends over 16 amino acids. Germline lookup yields CDR1 SGHNT and CDR2 YYREEE (reference sequence). V was shortened by 4 bases and J by 3 bases, with 20 bases between the two germline ends. The CDR3 coding sequence is TGTGCCAGCAGCCCACTGCCGGCAGGCCCAAGCTACGAGCAGTACTTC. This sequence encodes CASSPLPAGPSYEQYF.

The rearrangement uses TRBV28 and TRBJ2-7, with TRBD1 as a possible D gene (6 bases). CDR1 is MDHEN, CDR2 SYDVKM, per germline. V shed 7 bases and J shed 2 bases, with 18 bases lying between them. The CDR3 totals 15 residues. The CDR3 loop is CASTLPRGSAYEQYF. The CDR3 coding sequence is TGTGCCAGCACCCTCCCCAGGGGTAGCGCCTACGAGCAGTACTTC.

The chain combines TRBV7-8 with TRBJ1-6; weak D call: TRBD1 (6 bases). V was cut by 0 bases and J by 5 bases, with 8 bases left in between. Germline V gene sequence: CDR1 SGHVS, CDR2 FQNEAQ. The CDR3 is 15 amino acids. The CDR3 nucleotides are TGTGCCAGCAGCTTAGCGCAGGGGAATAATTCACCCCTCCACTTT. It yields the protein CASSLAQGNNSPLHF.

This chain connects TRBV18 to TRBJ1-3; D is uncertain. Germline V CDR1 and CDR2: KGHSH, LQKENI. Between the trimmed V and J ends, which lost 4 bases and 3 bases, there was a span of 16 bases. There are 16 residues in the CDR3. The CDR3 region has the DNA TGTGCCAGCTCACTAGAATCCCCGGTAAATGGAAACACCATATATTTT. It specifies CASSLESPVNGNTIYF.

The V and J genes are TRBV10-2 and TRBJ1-1; weak D call: TRBD1 (6 bases). CDR1 is WSHSY and CDR2 is SAAADI in the germline V gene. This CDR3 has 16 residues. V was shortened by 4 bases and J by 2 bases, with 17 bases between the two germline ends. Written as DNA, the CDR3 is TGCGCCAGCAGTGCGGGACAAGCTACCTACAACACTGAAGCTTTCTTT. It yields the protein CASSAGQATYNTEAFF.

V is TRBV9 and J is TRBJ2-7; perhaps TRBD2 as D (5 bases). Trimming stripped 0 bases from V and 6 bases from J, with 19 bases between. Germline CDR1 reads SGDLS; CDR2 reads YYNGEE. The CDR3 extends over 16 amino acids. CDR3 nucleotide sequence: TGTGCCAGCAGCGTAGGGGCCGACCTAGCAGTGGGCGAGCAGTACTTC. It codes for CASSVGADLAVGEQYF.

V is TRBV7-3 and J is TRBJ2-3, with 10 nucleotides matching TRBD2. Unmatched junction bases numbered 5, after V lost 5 bases and J lost 3 bases. The germline CDR1 and CDR2 sequences are SGHTA and FQGTGA. The CDR3 loop spans 15 amino acids. The CDR3 coding sequence is TGTGCCAGCAGCGAGCGGGGGGGCCGAACAGATACGCAGTATTTT. It yields the protein CASSERGGRTDTQYF.

The rearrangement uses TRBV10-2 and TRBJ2-7; TRBD1 is a possible D gene (6 bases). The CDR3 contains 13 residues. V lost 3 bases and J lost 2, with 8 bases in between. Germline V gene sequence: CDR1 WSHSY, CDR2 SAAADI. CDR3 in DNA: TGCGCCAGCAGTGATTCAGGGGCCTACGAGCAGTACTTC. Translating gives CASSDSGAYEQYF.

To note about this clone: The same CDR3 arises from other DNA sequences in this sample as well. The rearrangement uses TRBV18 and TRBJ1-3; 8 bases line up with TRBD1. The CDR3 runs 14 residues. CDR1 is KGHSH, CDR2 LQKENI, per germline. J lost 3 bases, V lost 6 bases, and 4 bases had no gene match. CDR3: CASSPDRDGNTIYF. The CDR3, as DNA: TGTGCCAGCTCCCCGGACAGGGATGGAAACACCATATATTTT.

The gene calls are TRBV7-3 and TRBJ2-3; TRBD2 aligns across 8 bases. CDR3 length: 15 residues. The J segment lost 2 bases and the V segment lost 0 bases, leaving 1 base of the junction unmatched. Germline values: CDR1 SGHTA, CDR2 FQGTGA. CDR3 in DNA: TGTGCCAGCAGCTTAACTAGCGGGATCACAGATACGCAGTATTTT. Protein product: CASSLTSGITDTQYF.

This clone was observed a single time. This chain uses TRBV6-1 with TRBJ2-1; TRBD2 agrees at 10 bases. Germline assignment: CDR1 MNHNS and CDR2 SASEGT. This CDR3 contains 16 residues. V lost 4 bases to trimming and J lost 6 bases; unmatched junction nucleotides: 9. CDR3 protein: CASSALTSGAPNEQFF. DNA for the CDR3: TGTGCCAGCAGTGCCCTCACTAGCGGGGCCCCCAATGAGCAGTTCTTC.

The chain has TRBV7-2 and TRBJ2-2, with a tentative D call TRBD1 (5 bases). Germline V gene sequence: CDR1 SGHTA, CDR2 FQGNSA. V lost 1 base, J lost 4 bases, and 10 bases lay in between. The CDR3 loop spans 15 amino acids. DNA for the CDR3: TGTGCCAGCAGCTTAGAAGCAGGGCTCACCGGGGAGCTGTTTTTT. Translating it yields CASSLEAGLTGELFF.

The gene calls are TRBV6-4 and TRBJ2-5; 7 positions match TRBD1. CDR3 length equals 16 residues. The trim removed 4 bases at V and 0 bases at J, leaving 8 bases unmatched. The germline gives CDR1 MRHNA, CDR2 SNTAGT. The CDR3 DNA reads TGTGCCAGCAGTGTAAGACAGACAGGGAACCAAGAGACCCAGTACTTC. Translation gives CASSVRQTGNQETQYF.

J is TRBJ1-2 and V is TRBV30; D is unresolved. This CDR3 comprises 13 residues. Germline V gene sequence: CDR1 GTSNPN, CDR2 SVGIG (reference sequence). V was clipped by 0 bases and J by 3 bases, with 8 bases between them. The CDR3 DNA is TGTGCCTGGAGTGTATCGTCGGACTATGGCTACACCTTC. As protein: CAWSVSSDYGYTF.

This sequence joins TRBV19 and TRBJ1-1; 7 nucleotides match TRBD1. Germline V lookup: CDR1 LNHDA, CDR2 SQIVND (reference sequence). Trimming cost V 3 bases and J 7 bases; bases outside gene matches: 8. CDR3 length: 14 amino acids. CDR3 DNA: TGTGCCAGTAGTATTCGGGCAGGGGGAATTGAAGCTTTCTTT. It codes for CASSIRAGGIEAFF. The full variable domain, rest sourced from reference TRBV19 and TRBJ1-1, is DGGITQSPKYLFRKEGQNVTLSCEQNLNHDAMYWYRQDPGQGLRLIYYSQIVNDFQKGDIAEGYSVSREKKESFPLTVTSAQKNPTAFYLCASSIRAGGIEAFFGQGTRLTVV.

The V call is TRBV19, the J call TRBJ2-2; D is undetermined. The V and J ends lost 2 bases and 5 bases respectively, with 12 bases between them. The CDR3 has 15 amino acids. Per the germline V gene, CDR1 is LNHDA and CDR2 is SQIVND (reference sequence). In nucleotides, the CDR3 is TGTGCCAGTAGTATACTGACTCGAGAAACCGGGGAGCTGTTTTTT. Translating it yields CASSILTRETGELFF. Based on the CDR3 plus reference TRBV19 and TRBJ2-2, the full variable domain is DGGITQSPKYLFRKEGQNVTLSCEQNLNHDAMYWYRQDPGQGLRLIYYSQIVNDFQKGDIAEGYSVSREKKESFPLTVTSAQKNPTAFYLCASSILTRETGELFFGEGSRLTVL.